The clone carrying this T cell receptor beta chain was counted at least ten times. Its antigen is as yet unknown. The sample comes from a study of T cells after yellow fever vaccination. This CDR3 contains 14 residues. Trimming pared 0 bases from V and 4 bases from J, leaving 10 bases between. Germline lookup yields CDR1 SGHVS and CDR2 FNYEAQ. Whole-study findings and limits: A weaker but faster secondary response was observed, peaking on day 5 versus 15. Post-booster samples contained most primary-vaccination clones (more than 95% CD4, approximately 88% CD8).

The TCR cDNA carried a universal primer site and UMIs from 5'RACE template switching. TCRdb analysed the 5' RACE reads with MiXCR anew, one entry per CDR3 protein. The data show 200,000 to 300,000 distinct CDR3 sequences, around 6.7% seen once. The receptor's source is a young man who received the YFV17D yellow fever vaccine. The chain uses TRBV7-6 and TRBJ2-7; no firm D call. The sequences come from CD4+ T cells sorted from PBMCs, collected on the day of the yellow fever booster vaccination. The CDR3 protein is CASSLAYGSYEQYF. CDR3 bases: TGTGCCAGCAGCTTAGCTTACGGAAGTTACGAGCAGTACTTC.